Listed here are 5 T cell receptor beta chains from one sample, sequenced in a study of blood T cell repertoires in COVID-19. The repertoire was sequenced with immunoSEQ multiplex PCR; TCRdb's copy has only in-frame clones and lacks some. Of around 200,000 clones listed, about four fifths were seen once; the top ten hold 8% to 10%. The sample taken for sequencing was peripheral blood. The receptor set was obtained from a woman in her fifties or sixties with acute or convalescent COVID-19.

The chain couples TRBV19 to TRBJ2-4, with TRBD1 as a possible D gene (6 bases). The CDR3 covers 15 residues. Germline V gives CDR1 LNHDA, CDR2 SQIVND (reference sequence). Trimming removed 4 bases from V and 7 bases from J, with 17 bases in between. This CDR3 is CASSTPAGDGNIQYF. DNA for the CDR3: TGTGCCAGTAGTACCCCGGCAGGGGATGGGAACATTCAGTACTTC.

The genes are TRBV9 and TRBJ2-5, with 9 nucleotides matching TRBD2. CDR3 length: 14 amino acids. With 5 bases clipped from V and 3 bases from J, the junction kept 5 bases outside the gene matches. Germline loops: CDR1 SGDLS, CDR2 YYNGEE. CDR3: CASRPSSGEETQYF. CDR3 sequence (DNA): TGTGCCAGCAGGCCCTCTAGCGGGGAAGAGACCCAGTACTTC.

V usage is TRBV19 and J usage is TRBJ1-2; D gene unclear. V lost 5 bases and J lost 6, with 16 bases in between. Germline lookup yields CDR1 LNHDA and CDR2 SQIVND (reference sequence). The CDR3 runs 14 residues. The CDR3, as DNA: TGTGCCAGTAGTCCCCCCGCGGGGTGGGATGGCTACACCTTC. This sequence encodes CASSPPAGWDGYTF.

V and J are TRBV28 and TRBJ2-3; TRBD2 is a possible D gene (5 bases). The germline V gene has CDR1 MDHEN and CDR2 SYDVKM. Trimming shortened V by 2 bases and J by 1 base, and 16 bases separated the two germline ends. The length of the CDR3 is 17 residues. The CDR3 bases are TGTGCCAGCAGTTTAATGATAAGCTTGCGGGGCACAGATACGCAGTATTTT. As protein: CASSLMISLRGTDTQYF. Filled out from reference TRBV28 and TRBJ2-3, the complete variable domain reads DVKVTQSSRYLVKRTGEKVFLECVQDMDHENMFWYRQDPGLGLRLIYFSYDVKMKEKGDIPEGYSVSREKKERFSLILESASTNQTSMYLCASSLMISLRGTDTQYFGPGTRLTVL.

V and J are TRBV25-1 and TRBJ2-7; 9 bases fit TRBD1. The V and J ends lost 8 bases and 2 bases, in that order; junction bases with no gene match: 10. Germline V lookup: CDR1 MGHDK, CDR2 SYGVNS. CDR3 length: 15 residues. The CDR3, as DNA: TGTGCCAGCGGGCACCCGGGACAGGGACCCTACGAGCAGTACTTC. This sequence encodes CASGHPGQGPYEQYF.